One and the same sample provided the 15 T cell receptor beta chains below, sequenced in a study of blood T cell repertoires in COVID-19. TCRdb keeps only in-frame clones here, not all; method: immunoSEQ multiplex PCR. This table holds around 140,000 clones, 80% to 90% found once. Sequenced input: peripheral blood. The receptor source for this set is a man aged 60-69 years with active or convalescent COVID-19.

The V and J genes are TRBV5-1 and TRBJ2-1; 11 bases are a match to TRBD2. Germline CDR1 SGHRS, CDR2 YFSETQ. The J segment lost 9 bases and the V segment lost 0 bases, leaving 11 bases of the junction unmatched. CDR3 size: 17 residues. CDR3 region: CASSLGDTSGSLGEQFF. In nucleotides, the CDR3 is TGCGCCAGCAGCTTGGGAGATACTAGCGGGAGTCTTGGTGAGCAGTTCTTC.

The chain links TRBV5-1 to TRBJ2-3; D possibly corresponds to TRBD1 (5 bases). The ends were cut back, 3 bases at V and 0 bases at J, with 11 bases in the middle. Looked up from germline, CDR1 is SGHRS and CDR2 is YFSETQ. The CDR3 sequence is 15 residues long. The CDR3 loop is CASSSGSPSTDTQYF. Written as DNA, the CDR3 is TGCGCCAGCAGCTCAGGGTCCCCTAGCACAGATACGCAGTATTTT.

The rearrangement joins TRBV5-6 to TRBJ2-1, with 9 bases fitting TRBD2. The germline CDR1 and CDR2 sequences are SGHDT and YYEEEE. The CDR3 consists of 16 residues. Trimming removed 3 bases from V and 4 bases from J; junction bases left unmatched: 8. CDR3 loop: CASSSHSGGFYNEQFF. CDR3 in DNA: TGTGCCAGCAGCTCACATAGCGGGGGTTTTTACAATGAGCAGTTCTTC.

V gene TRBV7-3 combines with J gene TRBJ2-1; possibly TRBD1 for D (5 bases). Germline CDR1 is SGHTA and CDR2 is FQGTGA. The CDR3 is 13 residues long. Deletions cut 2 bases from V and 9 bases from J, with 11 bases between. Written as DNA, the CDR3 is TGTGCCAGCAGCTTAGCAGGGCTTCCTGAGCAGTTCTTC. Translation gives CASSLAGLPEQFF. The variable domain in full, with the rest retrieved from reference TRBV7-3 and TRBJ2-1, is GAGVSQTPSNKVTEKGKYVELRCDPISGHTALYWYRQSLGQGPEFLIYFQGTGAADDSGLPNDRFFAVRPEGSVSTLKIQRTERGDSAVYLCASSLAGLPEQFFGPGTRLTVL.

The chain links TRBV4-2 to TRBJ2-7, with TRBD2 matching 10 bases. The CDR3 runs 16 residues. Losses at the gene ends were 0 bases for V and 2 bases for J; bases not matched to a gene: 4. Germline V gene lookup returns CDR1 LGHNA and CDR2 YNFKEQ. CDR3 DNA: TGTGCCAGCAGCCAAGATTCTAGCGGGAGAGCCTACGAGCAGTACTTC. It is translated as CASSQDSSGRAYEQYF.

The chain uses TRBV4-3 and TRBJ1-4; 9 bases map to TRBD1. J was trimmed by 7 bases and V by 4 bases; bases with no gene match: 13. This CDR3 comprises 17 residues. Germline CDR1 LGHNA, CDR2 YSLEER. The CDR3 region is CASSPRRDRVGFEKLFF. CDR3 nucleotides: TGCGCCAGCAGCCCCCGCCGGGACAGGGTCGGATTTGAAAAACTGTTTTTT.

This sequence joins TRBV21-1 and TRBJ2-1; whether TRBD2, the table's D call, matches the DNA was not checked. TRBV21-1 is a known pseudogene. CDR3 length: 20 residues. The DNA of the CDR3 is TGTGCCAGCAGCAAAAGGTATCGGGGACTAGCGGGAGATTGCTACAATGAGCAGTTCTTC. Its translation: CASSKRYRGLAGDCYNEQFF.

This clone was found once. The V gene is TRBV29-1, the J gene TRBJ1-2; D possibly corresponds to TRBD1 (6 bases). The germline V and J ends were trimmed by 7 bases and 5 bases, with 17 bases remaining between them. Germline V gene data show CDR1 as SQVTM and CDR2 as ANQGSEA. The CDR3 consists of 13 residues. Here the CDR3 reads CSGSGGAGYGYTF. CDR3 bases: TGCAGCGGTAGCGGGGGCGCAGGGTATGGCTACACCTTC.

The chain recombines TRBV11-3 with TRBJ2-1, with 11 nucleotides matching TRBD2. Germline CDR1 reads SGHNT; CDR2 reads YENEEA. The length of the CDR3 is 18 residues. The V segment lost 1 base and the J segment 3 bases; nucleotides outside the gene matches: 8. CDR3 bases: TGTGCCAGCAGCTTAGGCCCGGGACTAGCGGTCGGCTACAATGAGCAGTTCTTC. It translates to CASSLGPGLAVGYNEQFF. Filled out from reference TRBV11-3 and TRBJ2-1, the complete variable domain reads EAGVVQSPRYKIIEKKQPVAFWCNPISGHNTLYWYLQNLGQGPELLIRYENEEAVDDSQLPKDRFSAERLKGVDSTLKIQPAELGDSAVYLCASSLGPGLAVGYNEQFFGPGTRLTVL.

V usage is TRBV14 and J usage is TRBJ1-3, with a possible D match to TRBD1 (5 bases). Trimming pared 7 bases from V and 3 bases from J, leaving 7 bases between. The CDR3 runs 12 residues. CDR1 and CDR2 (germline): SGHDN, FVKESK. The CDR3 loop is CASTGLGNTIYF. In DNA form, the CDR3 reads TGTGCCAGCACGGGACTTGGAAACACCATATATTTT.

The CDR3 nucleotides are TGCGCCAGCAGCTTGGCCCAGTACACAGATACGCAGTATTTT. It specifies CASSLAQYTDTQYF. The chain joins TRBV5-1 to TRBJ2-3; no reliable D call. The CDR3 has 14 amino acids. Germline V CDR1 and CDR2: SGHRS, YFSETQ. Trimming shortened V by 0 bases and J by 2 bases, and 7 bases separated the two germline ends.

CDR3 nucleotide sequence: TGTGCCAGCAGTCAGGGGCTCAAAGGGGAGCTGTTTTTT. Its translation: CASSQGLKGELFF. V and J are TRBV6-5 and TRBJ2-2, with D tentatively TRBD1 (6 bases). Trimming took off 5 bases at V and 8 bases at J, with 12 bases between the two ends. Germline V gene sequence: CDR1 MNHEY, CDR2 SVGAGI. This CDR3 is built from 13 residues.

The chain uses TRBV11-2 and TRBJ2-7, with TRBD2 matching 14 bases. This CDR3 has 15 amino acids. V lost 3 bases and J lost 4; bases outside the gene matches: 2. CDR1 and CDR2 from the germline V gene are SGHAT and FQNNGV. The CDR3 bases are TGTGCCAGCAGCTTGGGACTAGCGGGAGTGTACGAGCAGTACTTC. Translation: CASSLGLAGVYEQYF.

This clone was seen a single time. This chain joins TRBV18 and TRBJ1-5, with D unclear. The CDR3 totals 13 residues. Germline CDR1 and CDR2: KGHSH and LQKENI. The ends were cut back, 2 bases at V and 5 bases at J, with 7 bases in the middle. As DNA, the CDR3 is TGTGCCAGCTCACCAGAGAGCGATCAGCCCCAGCATTTT. This translates into CASSPESDQPQHF.

J is TRBJ1-2 and V is TRBV6-1, with TRBD1 matching 7 bases. This CDR3 region has 15 residues. The V gene's germline CDR1 is MNHNS and CDR2 SASEGT. J lost 4 bases, V lost 2 bases, and 7 bases had no gene match. For the CDR3, the DNA is TGTGCCAGCAGTGAATTGGAGGGGGCTGTCTATGGCTACACCTTC. Translation: CASSELEGAVYGYTF.